These 11 T cell receptor beta chains were sequenced from one sample in a study of beta chain features in type 1 diabetes. For these TCRs, the target antigens are not known. Isolated RNA was reverse transcribed in full, so expressed TCRB transcripts were sequenced. Using immunoSEQ multiplex PCR, the repertoire was profiled, and TCRdb retains in-frame clones only, with some absent. The data hold some 660,000 clones, with 11% to 15% observed a single time. Notes on the study in general: TCRB CDR3s from Type 1 diabetes patients were moderately but significantly shorter in all four CD4+ subsets.

Sequencing was performed on naive CD4+ T cells from blood. These receptors were taken from a man aged 18 to 30 with type 1 diabetes.

The V call is TRBV4-1, the J call TRBJ2-3, with TRBD1 identical over 10 bases. In germline, CDR1 is MGHRA, CDR2 YSYEKL. CDR3 size: 15 residues. With V trimmed by 1 base and J by 5 bases, 3 bases remained unmatched. The CDR3, as DNA: TGCGCCAGCAGCCAAGCTGGGACAGGGGAAGATACGCAGTATTTT. The encoded protein is CASSQAGTGEDTQYF.

The sample holds a few counts of this clone. Other DNA sequences in this specimen translate into the identical CDR3. The chain has TRBV30 and TRBJ2-7; D is unclear. With 2 bases removed from V and 3 bases from J, the gap between germline ends came to 5 bases. This CDR3 has 11 residues. CDR1 GTSNPN and CDR2 SVGIG come from the germline V gene (reference sequence). The CDR3: CAWSLNYEQYF. As DNA, the CDR3 is TGTGCCTGGAGTCTAAACTACGAGCAGTACTTC.

This clone was counted between two and nine times. The V call is TRBV2, the J call TRBJ2-3; maybe TRBD1 (6 bases). Trimming left V 4 bases short and J 2 bases short, with 10 bases between. From germline, CDR1 is SNHLY and CDR2 FYNNEI. CDR3 length equals 14 residues. The CDR3 reads CASSGDTYTDTQYF. CDR3 sequence (DNA): TGTGCCAGCAGTGGGGACACTTACACAGATACGCAGTATTTT.

The gene calls are TRBV11-2 and TRBJ2-7; a weak D match, TRBD2 (6 bases). Per the germline V gene, CDR1 is SGHAT and CDR2 is FQNNGV. The CDR3 is 17 amino acids. With 2 bases removed from V and 4 bases from J, the gap between germline ends came to 21 bases. As DNA, the CDR3 is TGTGCCAGCAGCTTATCCTTATGGGCTAGCGATAGGTACGAGCAGTACTTC. Amino acids: CASSLSLWASDRYEQYF.

This clone was counted only a few times. This chain connects TRBV5-1 to TRBJ2-5; the match to TRBD2 covers 7 bases. CDR1 and CDR2 from the germline V gene are SGHRS and YFSETQ. V lost 1 base to trimming and J lost 5 bases; unmatched junction nucleotides: 8. CDR3 length equals 15 residues. The CDR3 coding sequence is TGCGCCAGCAGCTTGATGGCCCTAGCGGTTGAGACCCAGTACTTC. Its protein product is CASSLMALAVETQYF.

This clone occurred a few times. The gene calls are TRBV7-2 and TRBJ2-7, with TRBD2 identical over 10 bases. The CDR3 runs 14 residues. The germline V gene has CDR1 SGHTA and CDR2 FQGNSA. With V trimmed by 2 bases and J by 5 bases, 3 bases remained unmatched. CDR3 DNA sequence: TGTGCCAGCAGCTTAACTAGCGGGGCCGACGAGCAGTACTTC. Translation gives CASSLTSGADEQYF.

The V and J genes are TRBV4-3 and TRBJ2-1, with 8 bases identical to TRBD2. V lost 6 bases to trimming and J lost 0 bases; unmatched junction nucleotides: 19. CDR3 size: 20 residues. Germline V gene data show CDR1 as LGHNA and CDR2 as YSLEER. The CDR3 protein is CASREGSGGPTLSSYNEQFF. The CDR3 bases are TGCGCCAGCAGAGAGGGGAGCGGGGGCCCAACACTAAGCTCCTACAATGAGCAGTTCTTC.

This clone was detected only a few times. The V and J genes are TRBV5-6 and TRBJ1-4; TRBD1 matches 7 bases. CDR3 size: 17 residues. With 4 bases clipped from V and 13 bases from J, the junction kept 22 bases outside the gene matches. Per germline, CDR1 SGHDT and CDR2 YYEEEE. CDR3 sequence (DNA): TGTGCCAGCAGCCGCCGGACAGGCCAAATAGTGCTGAGTCGACTGTTTTTT. It translates to CASSRRTGQIVLSRLFF.

The chain employs TRBV7-2 and TRBJ2-7; 8 bases line up with TRBD1. The CDR3 covers 14 residues. The V gene's germline CDR1 is SGHTA and CDR2 FQGNSA. The J segment lost 4 bases and the V segment lost 5 bases, leaving 7 bases of the junction unmatched. This CDR3 reads CASSVGQGPYEQYF. In DNA, the CDR3 is TGTGCCAGCAGCGTTGGACAGGGTCCGTACGAGCAGTACTTC. Drawing the rest from reference TRBV7-2 and TRBJ2-7, the complete variable domain is GAGVSQSPSNKVTEKGKDVELRCDPISGHTALYWYRQSLGQGLEFLIYFQGNSAPDKSGLPSDRFSAERTGGSVSTLTIQRTQQEDSAVYLCASSVGQGPYEQYFGPGTRLTVT.

This clone was counted only a few times. Within the sample, other DNA sequences also encode this same CDR3. This rearrangement joins TRBV29-1 to TRBJ1-4; D might be TRBD1 (6 bases). This CDR3 comprises 13 residues. The V and J ends lost 4 bases and 7 bases respectively, with 13 bases between them. Germline lookup yields CDR1 SQVTM and CDR2 ANQGSEA. In DNA form, the CDR3 reads TGCAGCGTTGCCGGCGGCAGGGGTGAAAAACTGTTTTTT. Translated, it gives CSVAGGRGEKLFF.

This clone was counted only a few times. The rearrangement joins TRBV4-2 to TRBJ2-7; D might be TRBD2 (5 bases). V lost 2 bases to trimming and J lost 4 bases, with 12 bases between them. Germline lookup yields CDR1 LGHNA and CDR2 YNFKEQ. The CDR3 is 14 amino acids. The CDR3 DNA follows: TGTGCCAGCAGCCAAATGGACTTGCGGTACGAGCAGTACTTC. It encodes CASSQMDLRYEQYF.